What follows describes a single T cell receptor (beta chain). The data were obtained in a study of blood T cell repertoires in COVID-19. Germline CDR1 LGHDT, CDR2 YNNKEL (reference sequence). Deletions cut 1 base from V and 4 bases from J, with 19 bases between. This CDR3 region has 18 residues. Here immunoSEQ multiplex PCR was the method, and the copy in TCRdb shows in-frame clones only, minus some. The sample gives more than 95,000 clones, approximately 91% of which show up once; roughly 5.3% is in the top ten. The sequence was collected from a human donor in a cohort sampled during active COVID-19. This chain joins TRBV3-1 (or the pseudogene TRBV3-2) and TRBJ2-2; D is unresolved. The sequencing input was peripheral blood. CDR3 region: CASSQGPPSDATTGELFF. As DNA, the CDR3 is TGTGCCAGCAGCCAAGGTCCCCCTAGTGACGCGACCACCGGGGAGCTGTTTTTT.